This T cell receptor (beta chain) emerged from a study of T cells in tumors after PD-1 blockade. Across the study: A subset received ongoing vismodegib 150 mg daily alongside anti-PD-1 therapy.

The germline V gene encodes CDR1 MNHEY and CDR2 SVGEGT. V was trimmed by 4 bases and J by 8 bases, leaving 14 bases between them. The CDR3 loop spans 13 amino acids. Clones were sequenced by immunoSEQ multiplex PCR, and TCRdb holds only the in-frame ones, with some missing. The sample consists of roughly 50,000 clones, about 85% of them appearing once. Sequences were derived from PBMCs, sampled before anti-PD-1 treatment. The chain joins TRBV6-2 or TRBV6-3 to TRBJ1-1, with D possibly matching TRBD1 (6 bases). The TCR was taken from a human donor with basal cell carcinoma. The DNA of the CDR3 is TGTGCCAGCAGTTCCCTCCTGGGGGCGGAAGCTTTCTTT. Translation gives CASSSLLGAEAFF.